This record looks at one T cell receptor (beta chain) sequence and its context. The antigen is unknown. Here immunoSEQ multiplex PCR was the method, and the copy in TCRdb shows in-frame clones only, minus some. The sample yields over 55,000 clones, 80% to 90% seen once. This specimen comes from a study of OX40 agonist ivuxolimab in advanced cancers. Whole-study results and caveats: Some nonresponders also had low normalized T-cell clonal expansion.

V dropped 4 bases and J dropped 8 bases, with 5 bases sitting between them. Germline assignment: CDR1 MDHEN and CDR2 SYDVKM. The CDR3 consists of 10 residues. The sequence came from an adult with an advanced solid tumor such as melanoma, head and neck, liver or kidney cancer. The sample in question was CD4+ or CD8+ T cells sorted from blood, obtained in a trial of the OX40 agonist ivuxolimab. This rearrangement joins TRBV28 to TRBJ1-2, with no clear D. CDR3 loop: CASSSRGYTF. In DNA, the CDR3 is TGTGCCAGCAGTTCCCGAGGCTACACCTTC.